A selection of T cell receptor beta chains follows, all from one sample in a study of blood T cell repertoires in COVID-19. Sequencing used immunoSEQ multiplex PCR; TCRdb keeps in-frame clones, though not all of them. The sample shows 150,000 to 200,000 clones, approximately 78% of them seen only once. Sample: peripheral blood. The source of these receptors is a woman at least 80 years old with active or convalescent COVID-19. Both conserved end residues are part of each CDR3. A D gene is named only where the DNA matches it firmly. Some rows have no size entry. The others give once, few or many, or a class for an expanded clone.

NA TRBJ1-1 NA TRBV5-4 TGTGCCAGCAGCTCGAGCTTAATGATGAACACTGAAGCTTTCTTT CASSSSLMMNTEAFF
NA TRBJ1-2 NA TRBV29-1 TGCAGCGTTGATTCGCAGCGACCCTATGGCTACACCTTC CSVDSQRPYGYTF
TRBD1 TRBJ1-4 NA TRBV19 TGTGCCAGTAGTTTACAGGGGACGAGGATTAATGAAAAACTGTTTTTT CASSLQGTRINEKLFF
TRBD1 TRBJ2-5 NA TRBV5-1 TGCGCCAGCAGCTCACCACCGGACAGGGGCCATGACGAGACCCAGTACTTC CASSSPPDRGHDETQYF
TRBD1 TRBJ2-1 NA TRBV7-2 TGTGCCAGCAGCACCCGACAGGGGGCGGGCGAGCAGTTCTTC CASSTRQGAGEQFF
TRBD1 TRBJ1-1 NA TRBV6-5 TGTGCCAGCAGCGATGACAGGGGGTCTTTAGCTTTCTTT CASSDDRGSLAFF
TRBD1 TRBJ1-2 NA TRBV7-8 TGTGCCAGCAGCTTAGCCTGGACAGGGAAACCGGATGGCTACACCTTC CASSLAWTGKPDGYTF
NA TRBJ2-7 once TRBV14 TGTGCCAGCAGCCGAAATGGGGCAGGGAACCACGAGCAGTACTTC CASSRNGAGNHEQYF
NA TRBJ2-3 NA TRBV9 TGTGCCAGCAGCGTTGGCGGGGGCCTCACAGATACGCAGTATTTT CASSVGGGLTDTQYF
NA TRBJ1-5 few TRBV28 TGTGCCAGCAGACGACCCCAGAAGCGGTCTCAGCCCCAGCATTTT CASRRPQKRSQPQHF
NA TRBJ2-5 NA TRBV25-1 TGTGCCAGCAGTGACGTGGGGGCTCGGGAGACCCAGTACTTC CASSDVGARETQYF
NA TRBJ2-7 NA TRBV5-4 TGTGCCAGCAGCTTGGACCCCAACGGTGCCGAGCAGTACTTC CASSLDPNGAEQYF
TRBD1 TRBJ1-2 NA TRBV6-6 TGTGCCAGCAGTTACGCCGCAGGGGGTCACTACACCTTC CASSYAAGGHYTF
TRBD1 TRBJ1-1 NA TRBV5-1 TGCGCCAGCAGCGAGGGACAGGGGGGCACTGAAGCTTTCTTT CASSEGQGGTEAFF
NA TRBJ1-6 NA TRBV20-1 TGCAGTGCTAGTACACAGAGCTCCTATAATTCACCCCTCCACTTT CSASTQSSYNSPLHF
TRBD1 TRBJ2-5 NA TRBV5-5 TGTGCCAGCAGCTTGGCCGGGACAGGGGAAAAGACCCAGTACTTC CASSLAGTGEKTQYF
TRBD1 TRBJ1-1 NA TRBV7-9 TGTGCCAGCAGCTTACAGGGGGCGAACACTGAAGCTTTCTTT CASSLQGANTEAFF
TRBD2 TRBJ2-5 once TRBV3-1/TRBV3-2 TGTGCCAGCAGCCAAGATCCGCGGGGGGGCAGAGAGACCCAGTACTTC CASSQDPRGGRETQYF
NA TRBJ2-1 NA TRBV19 TGTGCCAGCGCTTCTTCCGGGGGTAACTACAATGAGCAGTTCTTC CASASSGGNYNEQFF
TRBD1 TRBJ2-7 NA TRBV29-1 TGCAGCGTGAGGGACAGGGGGAGGTACGAGCAGTACTTC CSVRDRGRYEQYF
NA TRBJ2-5 NA TRBV10-2 TGCGCCAGCAGTCGGACAGTACAAGAGACCCAGTACTTC CASSRTVQETQYF
NA TRBJ2-3 NA TRBV7-9 TGTGCCAGCAGCTTAGGGGTAGATTTTCTTGCTAAAGGGGCAGATACGCAGTATTTT CASSLGVDFLAKGADTQYF
NA TRBJ1-6 NA TRBV6-2/TRBV6-3 TGTGCCAGCAGTTACGGGGCTTGGGGTTCACCCCTCCACTTT CASSYGAWGSPLHF
NA TRBJ2-2 once TRBV4-1 TGCGCCAGCAGCCAAGTCGGTGTACTGTCCACCGGGGAGCTGTTTTTT CASSQVGVLSTGELFF
NA TRBJ1-4 NA TRBV19 TGTGCCAGTAGTATCGTCCAGGGTGCAACTAATGAAAAACTGTTTTTT CASSIVQGATNEKLFF
TRBD1 TRBJ2-2 NA TRBV2 TGTGCCAGCACCCAGGGGGCACTCACCGGGGAGCTGTTTTTT CASTQGALTGELFF
NA TRBJ1-1 NA TRBV30 TGTGCCTGGAGTGTACGGGGGACCGCCATGGACACTGAAGCTTTCTTT CAWSVRGTAMDTEAFF
NA TRBJ2-1 NA TRBV18 TGTGCCAGCTCTCCAGGGGGGGTCTACAATGAGCAGTTCTTC CASSPGGVYNEQFF
TRBD1 TRBJ1-6 NA TRBV4-2 TGTGCCAGCAGCCAAGGACAGGGGGTAGGTTCACCCCTCCACTTT CASSQGQGVGSPLHF
NA TRBJ1-2 NA TRBV2 TGTGCCAGCAGCGAGGTCTTTTCTGGGAGCTATGGCTACACCTTC CASSEVFSGSYGYTF
NA TRBJ1-2 NA TRBV27 TGTGCCAGCAGTCACACATCAGGGCTTTATAACTATGGCTACACCTTC CASSHTSGLYNYGYTF
NA TRBJ2-3 NA TRBV25-1 TGTGCCAGCAGTGATGCAGGGTCGGTAGATACGCAGTATTTT CASSDAGSVDTQYF
NA TRBJ1-6 NA TRBV5-1 TGCGCCAGCAGCCTGACAGAGAATCTACCAAATTCACCCCTCCACTTT CASSLTENLPNSPLHF
NA TRBJ2-3 NA TRBV9 TGTGCCAGCAGCGCGAGATTGTGGGGGACTAGCACAGATACGCAGTATTTT CASSARLWGTSTDTQYF
NA TRBJ1-1 NA TRBV10-3 TGTGCCACCTGGTCACAGGACACTTACACTGAAGCTTTCTTT CATWSQDTYTEAFF
TRBD2 TRBJ2-7 NA TRBV6-5 TGTGCCAGCAGTACCGGGACCCTGGGAGGGTACGAGCAGTACTTC CASSTGTLGGYEQYF
NA TRBJ2-3 NA TRBV11-2 TGTGCCAGCAGCTTATTTAATCGGGATACGCAGTATTTT CASSLFNRDTQYF
NA TRBJ1-2 NA TRBV5-1 TGCGCCAGCAGCTTGGAATGGAGTATAAACTATGGCTACACCTTC CASSLEWSINYGYTF
TRBD2 TRBJ2-6 NA TRBV5-8 TGTGCCAGCAGCCCGAGGGGAGGGGTGCTCTCTGGGGCCAACGTCCTGACTTTC CASSPRGGVLSGANVLTF
NA TRBJ2-5 NA TRBV9 TGTGCCAGCAGCGGCAACAGTTCGGTAAAGACCCAGTACTTC CASSGNSSVKTQYF
TRBD1 TRBJ1-3 NA TRBV3-1/TRBV3-2 TGTGCCAGCACCACGAAGGAGGGGGCTCGGCGAAACACCATATATTTT CASTTKEGARRNTIYF
TRBD2 TRBJ2-4 NA TRBV12-3/TRBV12-4 TGTGCCAGCACCGCGGGGGGTGAAAACATTCAGTACTTC CASTAGGENIQYF
TRBD1 TRBJ1-6 NA TRBV5-6 TGTGCCAGCAGCTTGTTCACAGGGGGCGCAGGAAATTCACCCCTCCACTTT CASSLFTGGAGNSPLHF
NA TRBJ1-5 NA TRBV7-9 TGTGCCAGCAGCTTAGTTCTAGGTGAGCCCCAGCATTTT CASSLVLGEPQHF
NA TRBJ2-1 NA TRBV7-7 TGTGCTAGCAGCCCGACAGGCGCGCGAAGCGATGAGCAGTTCTTC CASSPTGARSDEQFF
NA TRBJ1-1 NA TRBV10-3 TGTGCCATCAGTGGAACGGGGGGGGGCTCTGAAGCTTTCTTT CAISGTGGGSEAFF
NA TRBJ2-5 NA TRBV5-1 TGCGCCAGCAGCTTGGACGGACTGATTAAAGAGACCCAGTACTTC CASSLDGLIKETQYF
TRBD1 TRBJ2-2 many TRBV5-1 TGCGCCAGCTGGGACAGCGCGAACACCGGGGAGCTGTTTTTT CASWDSANTGELFF
NA TRBJ2-7 NA TRBV5-1 TGCGCCAGCAATAACCAGGGGACCTACGAGCAGTACTTC CASNNQGTYEQYF
TRBD1 TRBJ1-2 once TRBV28 TGTGCCAGCAGCCCAGCGACCATAACCGGGACAGGGGGCACTAGGGGCTACACCTTC CASSPATITGTGGTRGYTF
TRBD1 TRBJ2-5 once TRBV7-2 TGTGCCAGCAGCTTAGCGTGGGGACAGGGGCAAGAGACCCAGTACTTC CASSLAWGQGQETQYF
NA TRBJ1-2 NA TRBV6-5 TGTGCCAGCAGTTACCAAGCCAGGGCGTACGGTGGCTACACCTTC CASSYQARAYGGYTF
NA TRBJ1-1 NA TRBV7-2 TGTGCCAGCAGCCCACAGGGCGGGACTGAAGCTTTCTTT CASSPQGGTEAFF
TRBD1 TRBJ1-2 NA TRBV10-3 TGTGCCATCAGTGAACGGACAGGTACTTCCCATGGCTACACCTTC CAISERTGTSHGYTF